The T cell receptor beta chain described here comes from a study of T cells in Graves' hyperthyroidism and ophthalmopathy. For the study at large: Any treatment followed the collection of peripheral blood at initial diagnosis. General study results and limits: The authors' 13 V-J model separated ophthalmopathy from stable hyperthyroidism. Most clonotypes expanded in the thyroid (above 0.001) were also present in blood.

Germline assignment: CDR1 SGHNT and CDR2 YYREEE (reference sequence). This CDR3 has 14 amino acids. For this clonotype: Its antigen is undetermined. Germline is not matched at one junction end, which may reflect a read error.

Thyroid ultrasound, orbital computed tomography, clinical symptoms, and serum thyroxine and TRAb underpinned diagnoses. Amplification of TCR beta CDR3 regions was performed using RNA transcripts as template. The HTBI primer set was used in a first-round RT-PCR of the TCR CDR3. TCRdb re-called the multiplex PCR reads with MiXCR, one entry per CDR3 protein. In the table there are 700,000 or so distinct CDR3 sequences, around 13% of which are singletons. The chain joins TRBV5-4 to TRBJ2-3; possible D gene TRBD2, 5 bases. Specimen: blood. The clonotype was recovered from a woman between 50 and 59 years old with Graves' ophthalmopathy. For the CDR3, the DNA is TGTGCCAGCAGCTTGGCCCCTAGCACAGATACGCAGTGTTTT. Residues: CASSLAPSTDTQCF.